A single sample gave rise to the 25 T cell receptor beta chains below, sequenced in a study of Ad26.COV2.S vaccination and SARS-CoV-2 variants. The method was immunoSEQ multiplex PCR; TCRdb's version includes in-frame clones alone and lacks a portion of them. The sample carries about 350,000 clones, less than 90% recorded once. Sample treatment: over 15 received Ad26.COV2.S at low or high dose, single or two shots; 5 received placebo; per-sample allocation not given. Collection of the samples took place on day 63 after the first injection of vaccine or placebo. The specimen was peripheral blood, collected in a trial of Ad26.COV2.S vaccine versus placebo. Source of these receptors: a person between 18 and 65 years old who received the Ad26.COV2.S COVID-19 vaccine or a placebo.

The chain combines TRBV5-1 with TRBJ2-5, with D unclear. Germline values: CDR1 SGHRS, CDR2 YFSETQ. V lost 7 bases, J lost 5 bases, and 21 bases lay in between. The CDR3 extends over 15 amino acids. CDR3 sequence (DNA): TGCGCCAGCGGCAACCGAGACGGTTATATGGAGACCCAGTACTTC. Its protein is CASGNRDGYMETQYF.

The gene calls are TRBV3-1 (or the pseudogene TRBV3-2) and TRBJ2-5; 9 nucleotides match TRBD2. The CDR3 extends over 18 amino acids. Germline lookup yields CDR1 LGHDT and CDR2 YNNKEL (reference sequence). Trimming removed 0 bases from V and 5 bases from J; junction bases left unmatched: 13. The CDR3 protein is CASSQDRDGGGAWETQYF. The CDR3 DNA reads TGTGCCAGCAGCCAAGATCGGGATGGCGGGGGGGCTTGGGAGACCCAGTACTTC.

The rearrangement joins TRBV2 to TRBJ1-2; possible D gene TRBD1, 5 bases. The CDR3 covers 13 residues. Germline CDR1 is SNHLY and CDR2 is FYNNEI. V lost 7 bases to trimming and J lost 7 bases, with 16 bases between them. The CDR3 sequence: CASNEARGGGYTF. The CDR3 nucleotides are TGTGCCAGCAACGAAGCTCGCGGGGGTGGCTACACCTTC.

This chain uses TRBV18 with TRBJ1-1; 11 positions agree with TRBD1. V shed 5 bases, J shed 4 bases, and the junction held 0 bases outside the gene matches. The CDR3 spans 13 residues. Germline V gene data show CDR1 as KGHSH and CDR2 as LQKENI. CDR3 residues: CASSGTGGTEAFF. DNA of the CDR3: TGTGCCAGCTCAGGGACAGGGGGCACTGAAGCTTTCTTT.

The rearrangement joins TRBV9 to TRBJ2-1, with 8 bases identical to TRBD2. Losses at the gene ends were 3 bases for V and 3 bases for J; bases not matched to a gene: 2. The CDR3 spans 14 residues. CDR1 SGDLS and CDR2 YYNGEE come from the germline V gene. CDR3 DNA: TGTGCCAGCAGCGAGGGGACTAGCTACAATGAGCAGTTCTTC. This translates into CASSEGTSYNEQFF.

The chain has TRBV19 and TRBJ2-3, with TRBD2 matching 8 bases. V lost 10 bases, J lost 3 bases, and 9 bases stayed unmatched. The CDR3 runs to 14 residues. Germline-derived CDR1 and CDR2 are LNHDA and SQIVND (reference sequence). The CDR3 here is CATEKSGRTDTQYF. In nucleotides, the CDR3 is TGTGCCACCGAGAAGAGCGGGAGAACAGATACGCAGTATTTT.

The chain carries TRBV5-1 and TRBJ2-7; D is ambiguous. The CDR3 has 14 residues. Germline CDR1 reads SGHRS; CDR2 reads YFSETQ. Trimming removed 4 bases at V and 2 bases at J, with 13 bases between. CDR3 protein: CASSPPRITYEQYF. CDR3 nucleotide sequence: TGCGCCAGCAGCCCCCCCAGGATTACCTACGAGCAGTACTTC.

A word on this clone: The junction and the germline gene differ at one end; a read error may be behind it. This sequence joins TRBV15 and TRBJ1-2; TRBD1 aligns across 9 bases. Germline V gene sequence: CDR1 LNHNV, CDR2 YYDKDF (reference sequence). The CDR3 is 14 amino acids. In DNA form, the CDR3 reads TGTGCCACCAGCCCACAGGGGGCTGTTGAAGGCTACATCTTC. It encodes CATSPQGAVEGYIF.

This clone was observed once. Relative to the germline gene, one junction end is altered; a read error may explain this. The gene calls are TRBV5-4 and TRBJ1-2; a weak D match, TRBD1 (5 bases). The CDR3 length is 13 residues. Germline CDR1 reads SGHNT; CDR2 reads YYREEE (reference sequence). The CDR3 loop is CASSDRPGTVSPF. CDR3 coding DNA: TGTGCCAGCAGCGACCGACCCGGGACCGTCAGCCCCTTC.

This clone came up once. V usage is TRBV11-3 and J usage is TRBJ2-2; possibly TRBD2 for D (6 bases). The CDR3 sequence is 15 residues long. Trimming removed 0 bases from V and 4 bases from J, with 9 bases in between. The germline CDR1 and CDR2 sequences are SGHNT and YENEEA. CDR3 sequence reads: CASSLDSGSTGELFF. DNA for the CDR3: TGTGCCAGCAGCTTAGATAGCGGCAGCACCGGGGAGCTGTTTTTT. Complete variable domain (other parts from reference TRBV11-3 and TRBJ2-2): EAGVVQSPRYKIIEKKQPVAFWCNPISGHNTLYWYLQNLGQGPELLIRYENEEAVDDSQLPKDRFSAERLKGVDSTLKIQPAELGDSAVYLCASSLDSGSTGELFFGEGSRLTVL.

The chain couples TRBV7-8 to TRBJ1-2; 10 nucleotides agree with TRBD1. CDR1 SGHVS and CDR2 FQNEAQ come from the germline V gene. This CDR3 comprises 16 residues. Unmatched junction bases numbered 14, after V lost 5 bases and J lost 8 bases. The CDR3 is CASSPRTGGFPEGYTF. CDR3 sequence (DNA): TGTGCCAGCAGCCCACGGACAGGGGGTTTTCCTGAGGGCTACACCTTC.

The chain combines TRBV28 with TRBJ2-3; 14 positions agree with TRBD2. This CDR3 is 17 amino acids long. Germline loops: CDR1 MDHEN, CDR2 SYDVKM. Unmatched junction bases numbered 4, after V lost 1 base and J lost 4 bases. The DNA of the CDR3 is TGTGCCAGCAGTTTATTGACTAGCGGGAGGGGCTCAGATACGCAGTATTTT. It specifies CASSLLTSGRGSDTQYF.

The CDR3 DNA reads TGTGCCAGCAGCTTTAGTGGTTGGCCTCGTCATGGCAACGAGCAGTACTTC. Its translation is CASSFSGWPRHGNEQYF. The rearrangement joins TRBV7-9 to TRBJ2-7; no definite D call. The germline gives CDR1 SEHNR, CDR2 FQNEAQ (reference sequence). The CDR3 runs to 17 residues. The V and J ends lost 3 bases and 5 bases respectively, with 23 bases between them.

The rearrangement links TRBV28 to TRBJ2-7; possible D gene TRBD1, 5 bases. Germline CDR1 reads MDHEN; CDR2 reads SYDVKM. The ends were cut back, 1 base at V and 1 base at J, with 8 bases in the middle. CDR3 size: 14 residues. In DNA form, the CDR3 reads TGTGCCAGCAGTTTATCTCAGGGATCCTACGAGCAGTACTTC. It yields the protein CASSLSQGSYEQYF. The whole variable domain, remainder taken from reference TRBV28 and TRBJ2-7, is DVKVTQSSRYLVKRTGEKVFLECVQDMDHENMFWYRQDPGLGLRLIYFSYDVKMKEKGDIPEGYSVSREKKERFSLILESASTNQTSMYLCASSLSQGSYEQYFGPGTRLTVT.

This chain uses TRBV28 with TRBJ1-5; a weak D match, TRBD1 (6 bases). The germline V gene encodes CDR1 MDHEN and CDR2 SYDVKM. V lost 8 bases to trimming and J lost 5 bases, with 19 bases between them. The CDR3 consists of 15 residues. Here the CDR3 reads CASLDGGLRDQPQHF. The CDR3, as DNA: TGTGCCAGCCTCGACGGGGGCCTCAGGGATCAGCCCCAGCATTTT.

The V and J genes are TRBV5-1 and TRBJ2-4, with 10 positions matching TRBD1. CDR1 and CDR2 from the germline V gene are SGHRS and YFSETQ. CDR3 length equals 16 residues. With V trimmed by 4 bases and J by 6 bases, 10 bases remained unmatched. In DNA, the CDR3 is TGCGCCAGCAGCACGCCTACCGGGACAGGGGTAAACATTCAGTACTTC. This sequence encodes CASSTPTGTGVNIQYF.

The V gene is TRBV7-2, the J gene TRBJ1-1; perhaps TRBD1 as D (6 bases). Germline CDR1 SGHTA, CDR2 FQGNSA. The V gene lost 4 bases and the J gene lost 3 bases, with 18 bases spanning the gap. The CDR3 spans 16 residues. The DNA for the CDR3 is TGTGCCAGCAGCTCTAAACTACAGGGTACGGACACTGAAGCTTTCTTT. Its translation is CASSSKLQGTDTEAFF.

The CDR3 reads CASSLSGTTNQPQHF. The CDR3 bases are TGTGCCAGCAGCTTGAGTGGGACGACTAATCAGCCCCAGCATTTT. This sequence joins TRBV7-8 and TRBJ1-5; D is possibly TRBD1 (5 bases). V lost 3 bases and J 4 bases, leaving 13 bases between the germline ends. This CDR3 is built from 15 residues. Per germline, CDR1 SGHVS and CDR2 FQNEAQ.

The gene calls are TRBV6-2 or TRBV6-3 and TRBJ1-1, with a weak D call TRBD1 (6 bases). The CDR3 has 15 amino acids. Germline values: CDR1 MNHEY, CDR2 SVGEGT. Trimming stripped 4 bases from V and 0 bases from J, with 12 bases between. As DNA, the CDR3 is TGTGCCAGCAGTTTCCGACGGGACATGAACACTGAAGCTTTCTTT. Translation: CASSFRRDMNTEAFF.

V and J are TRBV5-1 and TRBJ2-7, with D maybe TRBD2 (5 bases). This CDR3 has 13 residues. Trimming stripped 1 base from V and 4 bases from J, with 9 bases between. Germline loops: CDR1 SGHRS, CDR2 YFSETQ. CDR3 sequence (DNA): TGCGCCAGCAGCTTGAAGGCGGGTTACGAGCAGTACTTC. It encodes CASSLKAGYEQYF.

This rearrangement joins TRBV7-3 to TRBJ2-7; D might be TRBD1 (6 bases). CDR1 and CDR2 (germline): SGHTA, FQGTGA. V dropped 5 bases and J dropped 5 bases, with 16 bases sitting between them. The CDR3 is 14 amino acids. CDR3 residues: CASSPQGGLDEQYF. In DNA, the CDR3 is TGTGCCAGCAGCCCACAAGGGGGTTTGGACGAGCAGTACTTC.

The rearrangement uses TRBV4-3 and TRBJ1-2, with D possibly being TRBD1 (5 bases). The CDR3 runs 15 residues. V was clipped by 1 base and J by 2 bases, with 11 bases between them. Germline CDR1 LGHNA, CDR2 YSLEER. The CDR3 here is CASSQVRQGNYGYTF. The CDR3 nucleotides are TGCGCCAGCAGCCAAGTGCGTCAGGGAAACTATGGCTACACCTTC.

The chain employs TRBV11-2 and TRBJ2-1, with D perhaps matching TRBD2 (5 bases). Germline loops: CDR1 SGHAT, CDR2 FQNNGV. V lost 5 bases to trimming and J lost 7 bases, with 18 bases between them. This CDR3 is 15 amino acids long. The CDR3, as DNA: TGTGCCAGCAGCCCGGTTAGGACTGGCCCAAATGAGCAGTTCTTC. This encodes CASSPVRTGPNEQFF.

This clone was seen a handful of times. The V call is TRBV9, the J call TRBJ2-7; D might be TRBD1 (6 bases). Per the germline V gene, CDR1 is SGDLS and CDR2 is YYNGEE. The CDR3 covers 15 residues. Trimming removed 4 bases from V and 1 base from J, with 15 bases in between. CDR3 loop: CASSPRRDTSYEQYF. Written as DNA, the CDR3 is TGTGCCAGCAGCCCAAGACGGGACACATCCTACGAGCAGTACTTC.

This chain uses TRBV29-1 with TRBJ2-5; 10 bases match TRBD2. The CDR3 extends over 15 amino acids. J was trimmed by 5 bases and V by 1 base; bases with no gene match: 7. CDR1 is SQVTM, CDR2 ANQGSEA, per germline. The CDR3: CSVEGASGGRETQYF. CDR3 bases: TGCAGCGTTGAAGGGGCTAGCGGGGGAAGGGAGACCCAGTACTTC. The variable domain in full, with the rest retrieved from reference TRBV29-1 and TRBJ2-5, is SAVISQKPSRDICQRGTSLTIQCQVDSQVTMMFWYRQQPGQSLTLIATANQGSEATYESGFVIDKFPISRPNLTFSTLTVSNMSPEDSSIYLCSVEGASGGRETQYFGPGTRLLVL.